The rows below give T cell receptor beta chains drawn from one sample of a study of response to subunit inactivated influenza vaccine. TCRdb re-called the RT-PCR reads with MiXCR, one entry per CDR3 protein. Of approximately 700,000 distinct CDR3 sequences in the sample, roughly 14% were seen once. The sample here was PBMCs from blood, taken approximately 13 days after vaccination. These receptors were taken from a man in his fifties or sixties who received an inactivated influenza vaccine. Both conserved end residues are part of each CDR3. The D gene is left open where the match is weak. Part of the rows lack a size; the others show once, few, many or a class for expanded clones.

CDR3 DNA: TGCGCCAGCAGCTTCGGGGCGCCGGGCCAAGAGACCCAGTACTTC
CDR3 protein: CASSFGAPGQETQYF
clone size: -
J gene: TRBJ2-5
V gene: TRBV5-1
D gene: -

CDR3 DNA: TGTGCCATCAGTGCCTCTGTCACGGACCCTAGAACCCACGAGCAGTACTTC
CDR3 protein: CAISASVTDPRTHEQYF
clone size: -
J gene: TRBJ2-7
V gene: TRBV10-3
D gene: -

CDR3 DNA: TGTGCCAGCAGCTTAGAAACAGGGCCCCAAGGCGAGCAGTACTTC
CDR3 protein: CASSLETGPQGEQYF
clone size: few
J gene: TRBJ2-7
V gene: TRBV7-2
D gene: -

CDR3 DNA: TGTGCCAGCTCACCCCTCTCTGGGACAGGGGGAGGCGGGGCCAACGTCCTGACTTTC
CDR3 protein: CASSPLSGTGGGGANVLTF
clone size: -
J gene: TRBJ2-6
V gene: TRBV11-1
D gene: TRBD1

CDR3 DNA: TGCAGCGCCTCGGCTAGGAGCTACAATGAGCAGTTCTTC
CDR3 protein: CSASARSYNEQFF
clone size: many
J gene: TRBJ2-1
V gene: TRBV29-1
D gene: -

CDR3 DNA: TGCAGTGCTCTCAGGGGGGGAAACACCGGGGAGCTGTTTTTT
CDR3 protein: CSALRGGNTGELFF
clone size: -
J gene: TRBJ2-2
V gene: TRBV20-1
D gene: -

CDR3 DNA: TGTGCCACCAGCGGAGGACCGACACAACGGTGGTCGAGCAATCAGCCCCAGCATTTT
CDR3 protein: CATSGGPTQRWSSNQPQHF
clone size: -
J gene: TRBJ1-5
V gene: TRBV15
D gene: -

CDR3 DNA: TGTGCCACCAGCAGACCTGGACAGAAACAGTTCTTC
CDR3 protein: CATSRPGQKQFF
clone size: -
J gene: TRBJ2-1
V gene: TRBV15
D gene: -

CDR3 DNA: TGCAGTGCTAGAGACCCGGGGGGCAGGAGCTCCTACGAGCAGTACTTC
CDR3 protein: CSARDPGGRSSYEQYF
clone size: few
J gene: TRBJ2-7
V gene: TRBV20-1
D gene: -

CDR3 DNA: TGTGCCATCAGCGCTACCGGACAGGGAAGGGGGGGCAATCAGCCCCAGCATTTT
CDR3 protein: CAISATGQGRGGNQPQHF
clone size: few
J gene: TRBJ1-5
V gene: TRBV10-3
D gene: TRBD1

CDR3 DNA: TGTGCCAGCAGTCCCCTGGGGAGCGGGAGGAGGACCGGGGAGCTGTTTTTT
CDR3 protein: CASSPLGSGRRTGELFF
clone size: -
J gene: TRBJ2-2
V gene: TRBV27
D gene: TRBD2

CDR3 DNA: TGTGCCAGCAGTTTATTTGACAGACTCTCTGGAAACACCATATATTTT
CDR3 protein: CASSLFDRLSGNTIYF
clone size: few
J gene: TRBJ1-3
V gene: TRBV28
D gene: -

CDR3 DNA: TGTGCCATCACGGCGGGTGGGAACACTGAAGCTTTCTTT
CDR3 protein: CAITAGGNTEAFF
clone size: -
J gene: TRBJ1-1
V gene: TRBV10-3
D gene: -

CDR3 DNA: TGCGCCAGCAGTTATCCCGGGCCGGCGAGTTCGACGCAGTATTTT
CDR3 protein: CASSYPGPASSTQYF
clone size: -
J gene: TRBJ2-3
V gene: TRBV5-1
D gene: -

CDR3 DNA: TGTGCCAGCAGTCCGGCTAGGGACGTCACTGAAGCTTTCTTT
CDR3 protein: CASSPARDVTEAFF
clone size: few
J gene: TRBJ1-1
V gene: TRBV12-3/TRBV12-4
D gene: -

CDR3 DNA: TGTGCCAGTTCCATCGAGGCCGTCTCCTACAATGAGCAGTTCTTC
CDR3 protein: CASSIEAVSYNEQFF
clone size: -
J gene: TRBJ2-1
V gene: TRBV19
D gene: -

CDR3 DNA: TGTGCCAGCATTCAGGGGGCTTTTGGCAATCAGCCCCAGCATTTT
CDR3 protein: CASIQGAFGNQPQHF
clone size: -
J gene: TRBJ1-5
V gene: TRBV12-3/TRBV12-4
D gene: TRBD1

CDR3 DNA: TGCAGCGGTCGGGAGGATCAAGAGACCCAGTACTTC
CDR3 protein: CSGREDQETQYF
clone size: many
J gene: TRBJ2-5
V gene: TRBV29-1
D gene: TRBD2

CDR3 DNA: TGTGCCAGCAGCTTAGACTCCGGGGTCCACAATGAGCAGTTCTTC
CDR3 protein: CASSLDSGVHNEQFF
clone size: -
J gene: TRBJ2-1
V gene: TRBV7-2
D gene: -

CDR3 DNA: TGTGCCAGCAGTGAAGAGAAGGGTGGGCCACCTGGGGCCAACGTCCTGACTTTC
CDR3 protein: CASSEEKGGPPGANVLTF
clone size: few
J gene: TRBJ2-6
V gene: TRBV25-1
D gene: -

CDR3 DNA: TGTGCCAGCAGTGCGGGAGCGTCAACCGGGGAGCTGTTTTTT
CDR3 protein: CASSAGASTGELFF
clone size: -
J gene: TRBJ2-2
V gene: TRBV9
D gene: TRBD2

CDR3 DNA: TGTGCCAGCAGTTACCAGCAGGGAGGTGGTTCTGAAGCTTTCTTT
CDR3 protein: CASSYQQGGGSEAFF
clone size: many
J gene: TRBJ1-1
V gene: TRBV6-2/TRBV6-3
D gene: -

CDR3 DNA: TGTGCCTGGAGTCACGGGGGGTTCTACGAGCAGTACTTC
CDR3 protein: CAWSHGGFYEQYF
clone size: -
J gene: TRBJ2-7
V gene: TRBV30
D gene: TRBD2

CDR3 DNA: TGTGCCAGCAGTTACTCTATCCGGGGGGGGTACAATGAGCAGTTCTTC
CDR3 protein: CASSYSIRGGYNEQFF
clone size: few
J gene: TRBJ2-1
V gene: TRBV6-2/TRBV6-3
D gene: TRBD2

CDR3 DNA: TGCAGTGTTGGCAGGGCTAGCGGGGGCACAGATACGCAGTATTTT
CDR3 protein: CSVGRASGGTDTQYF
clone size: few
J gene: TRBJ2-3
V gene: TRBV20-1
D gene: TRBD2

CDR3 DNA: TGCAGCGTTAAGAGGTCCCCGACTAGGAACACCGGGGAGCTGTTTTTT
CDR3 protein: CSVKRSPTRNTGELFF
clone size: few
J gene: TRBJ2-2
V gene: TRBV29-1
D gene: -

CDR3 DNA: TGTGCCAGCAGTAAGGGTGGGAGGCAGCCCCAGCATTTT
CDR3 protein: CASSKGGRQPQHF
clone size: few
J gene: TRBJ1-5
V gene: TRBV6-6
D gene: -

CDR3 DNA: TGCAGTGCTACAACGATTCGGGAGGGCCTTACCGATACGCAGTATTTT
CDR3 protein: CSATTIREGLTDTQYF
clone size: many
J gene: TRBJ2-3
V gene: TRBV20-1
D gene: TRBD2

CDR3 DNA: TGTGCCACCAGTGACCCGAACACCGGGGAGCTGTTTTTT
CDR3 protein: CATSDPNTGELFF
clone size: -
J gene: TRBJ2-2
V gene: TRBV24-1
D gene: -

CDR3 DNA: TGCAGCGCCGGGGGGGTGGACGGGCGTGAGCAGTTCTTC
CDR3 protein: CSAGGVDGREQFF
clone size: -
J gene: TRBJ2-1
V gene: TRBV29-1
D gene: TRBD2

CDR3 DNA: TGTGCCAGCAGCTTAGGCCTTTGGGGACAGGGGAGTTACGAGCAGTACTTC
CDR3 protein: CASSLGLWGQGSYEQYF
clone size: -
J gene: TRBJ2-7
V gene: TRBV13
D gene: TRBD1

CDR3 DNA: TGCAGCGTTGGTTTAAGGGCAGGGGGAGAGAATGAGCAGTTCTTC
CDR3 protein: CSVGLRAGGENEQFF
clone size: -
J gene: TRBJ2-1
V gene: TRBV29-1
D gene: TRBD1

CDR3 DNA: TGTGCCAGCAGCGTAGGTGCTCTGATGTTTGACAATGAGCAGTTCTTC
CDR3 protein: CASSVGALMFDNEQFF
clone size: few
J gene: TRBJ2-1
V gene: TRBV9
D gene: -

CDR3 DNA: TGTGCCAGCAGTTGGGGCGGAGGGGCCTACAATGAGCAGTTCTTC
CDR3 protein: CASSWGGGAYNEQFF
clone size: -
J gene: TRBJ2-1
V gene: TRBV12-3/TRBV12-4
D gene: -

CDR3 DNA: TGTGCCAGCTCACCGGGAGGACCCTACGAGCAGTACTTC
CDR3 protein: CASSPGGPYEQYF
clone size: many
J gene: TRBJ2-7
V gene: TRBV28
D gene: TRBD2

CDR3 DNA: TGCAGCGTTGATGGGGCCAGGGAAGGAAACTATGGCTACACCTTC
CDR3 protein: CSVDGAREGNYGYTF
clone size: few
J gene: TRBJ1-2
V gene: TRBV29-1
D gene: -

CDR3 DNA: TGTGCCAGCAGCTTGCTTGACAGGGGGATCGAGACCCAGTACTTC
CDR3 protein: CASSLLDRGIETQYF
clone size: few
J gene: TRBJ2-5
V gene: TRBV7-9
D gene: TRBD1

CDR3 DNA: TGCAGCGTTCCTGGGGAACAAGTTTATTGGGCCTACAATGAGCAGTTCTTC
CDR3 protein: CSVPGEQVYWAYNEQFF
clone size: few
J gene: TRBJ2-1
V gene: TRBV29-1
D gene: -

CDR3 DNA: TGTGCCAGCAGATACACAAGCCTAGCGGGGGGGGCTCATGAGCAGTTCTTC
CDR3 protein: CASRYTSLAGGAHEQFF
clone size: few
J gene: TRBJ2-1
V gene: TRBV6-2/TRBV6-3
D gene: TRBD2